These 10 T cell receptor beta chains originate from one sample sequenced in a study of post-analysis software for immune sequencing data. Their cognate antigens are unknown. Unique molecular identifiers were built into the TCR beta cDNA libraries. Via MiXCR, TCRdb re-called the PCR reads, giving one row per CDR3 protein. The sample records 400,000 to 500,000 distinct CDR3 sequences, 39% being singletons. Study conclusions and caveats: There were five or six TRBV segments more frequent in patients than controls, and TRBV5-6, TRBV5-1 and TRBV20-1 were among them.

Input material: blood. Every receptor here comes from a girl aged 2 to 10 with multiple sclerosis.

The sample holds many counts of this clonotype. This rearrangement joins TRBV29-1 to TRBJ2-1; no definite D call. Looked up from germline, CDR1 is SQVTM and CDR2 is ANQGSEA. V lost 4 bases and J 10 bases, leaving 11 bases between the germline ends. CDR3 length equals 11 residues. CDR3 coding DNA: TGCAGCGTTGGGATTTGGACGGAGCAGTTCTTC. It codes for CSVGIWTEQFF.

This clonotype turned up a few times. The chain uses TRBV12-3 or TRBV12-4 and TRBJ2-4; the D is unclear. This CDR3 is built from 12 residues. Deletions cut 5 bases from V and 13 bases from J, with 15 bases between. The CDR3 DNA follows: TGTGCCAGCAGTCCTCGGACGAACGGGCAGTACTTC. Translated, it gives CASSPRTNGQYF.

This clonotype was observed a handful of times. This chain connects TRBV6-5 to TRBJ2-4; TRBD1 matches at 8 bases. The junction had 4 bases not matched to a gene; V was cut back by 6 bases and J by 6 bases. CDR1 MNHEY and CDR2 SVGAGI come from the germline V gene. CDR3 size: 13 residues. The CDR3 nucleotides are TGTGCCAGCAGCGGACAGGGCGGAAACATTCAGTACTTC. Translation gives CASSGQGGNIQYF.

This clonotype has more than one count but fewer than ten. The rearrangement links TRBV13 to TRBJ2-1; D may be TRBD2 (7 bases). Looked up from germline, CDR1 is PRHDT and CDR2 is FYEKMQ (reference sequence). The length of the CDR3 is 16 residues. V was pared by 3 bases and J by 2 bases, with 14 bases between. CDR3 nucleotide sequence: TGTGCCAGCAGCTTGTCGCGGGGGCGGCCCTACAATGAGCAGTTCTTC. It specifies CASSLSRGRPYNEQFF. Drawing the rest from reference TRBV13 and TRBJ2-1, the complete variable domain is AAGVIQSPRHLIKEKRETATLKCYPIPRHDTVYWYQQGPGQDPQFLISFYEKMQSDKGSIPDRFSAQQFSDYHSELNMSSLELGDSALYFCASSLSRGRPYNEQFFGPGTRLTVL.

Worth noting for this clonotype: A read error may produce the germline difference seen at one junction end. The rearrangement uses TRBV7-2 and TRBJ2-3; 16 bases fit TRBD2. This CDR3 spans 17 amino acids. CDR1 is SGHTA, CDR2 FQGNSA, per germline. CDR3: CACSSLGLAGGPDTQYF. The CDR3 nucleotides read TGTGCCTGCAGCTCACTGGGACTAGCGGGAGGGCCAGATACGCAGTATTTT.

The chain joins TRBV28 to TRBJ1-2; no clear D. V was clipped by 3 bases and J by 7 bases, with 15 bases between them. CDR1 and CDR2 (germline): MDHEN, SYDVKM. This CDR3 has 14 residues. The CDR3 sequence: CASSLSFPTGGYTF. The CDR3 nucleotides are TGTGCCAGCAGTTTGTCGTTCCCCACGGGTGGCTACACCTTC.

This clonotype has only a few counts. The chain employs TRBV2 and TRBJ2-5; 8 bases agree with TRBD2. The J call may be in error: the DNA end matches TRBJ2-7 better. The CDR3 spans 16 residues. Germline V lookup: CDR1 SNHLY, CDR2 FYNNEI. The CDR3 bases are TGTGCCAGCAGTGTCTACTACGCGGGGGGTTTCAACGAGCAGTACTTC. Encoded protein: CASSVYYAGGFNEQYF.

The chain uses TRBV12-3 or TRBV12-4 and TRBJ2-1; 12 bases agree with TRBD2. The CDR3 length is 17 residues. After removal of 3 bases from V and 4 bases from J, the junction contained 7 bases not matched to a gene. DNA of the CDR3: TGTGCCAGCAGTTTCCCAGGGACTAGCGGGCCGTACAATGAGCAGTTCTTC. As protein: CASSFPGTSGPYNEQFF.

This clonotype was found a few times. This rearrangement joins TRBV20-1 to TRBJ2-1; perhaps TRBD2 as D (6 bases). Germline-derived CDR1 and CDR2 are DFQATT and SNEGSKA (reference sequence). The length of the CDR3 is 12 residues. Trimming left V 6 bases short and J 6 bases short, with 12 bases between. The CDR3 loop is CSARSGSNEQFF. CDR3 DNA sequence: TGCAGTGCCCGCTCCGGGAGCAATGAGCAGTTCTTC.

J is TRBJ2-7 and V is TRBV28; D may be TRBD1 (6 bases). The germline gives CDR1 MDHEN, CDR2 SYDVKM. Trimming removed 2 bases from V and 3 bases from J, with 23 bases in between. This CDR3 is 18 amino acids long. CDR3 in amino acids: CASSLLGRGVVSGYEQYF. CDR3 coding DNA: TGTGCCAGCAGTTTACTTGGCAGGGGTGTTGTTTCGGGCTACGAGCAGTACTTC.